This TCR beta chain comes out of a study of T cell responses to AZD1222 COVID-19 vaccine. Second doses at about 4 or about 12 weeks were pooled. The CDR3 is made up of 14 amino acids. Trimming removed 4 bases at V and 8 bases at J, with 18 bases between. Germline CDR1 is SGHKS and CDR2 is YYEKEE (reference sequence). This table comes from immunoSEQ multiplex PCR, and its TCRdb copy is limited to in-frame clones, with some not included. Of tens of thousands of clones listed, 88% are singletons. The chain has TRBV5-5 and TRBJ1-2; weak D call: TRBD1 (6 bases). The sequence derives from an adult who received the AZD1222 COVID-19 vaccine. The sequences come from peripheral blood, collected 28 days after the second AZD1222 dose. Written as DNA, the CDR3 is TGTGCCAGCAGCACCGGAGGGGGTCTCGGCGGCTACACCTTC. Translation: CASSTGGGLGGYTF.